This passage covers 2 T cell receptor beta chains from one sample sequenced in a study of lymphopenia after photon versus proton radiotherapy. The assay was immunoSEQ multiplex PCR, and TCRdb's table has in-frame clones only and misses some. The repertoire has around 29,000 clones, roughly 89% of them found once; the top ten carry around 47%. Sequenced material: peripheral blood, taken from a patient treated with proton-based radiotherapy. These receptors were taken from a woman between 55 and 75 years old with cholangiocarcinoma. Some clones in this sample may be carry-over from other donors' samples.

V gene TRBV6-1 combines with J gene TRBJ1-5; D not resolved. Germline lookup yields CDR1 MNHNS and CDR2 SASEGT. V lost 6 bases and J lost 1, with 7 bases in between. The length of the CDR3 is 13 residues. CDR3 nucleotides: TGTGCCAGCAGCTTCTGGAGCAATCAGCCCCAGCATTTT. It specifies CASSFWSNQPQHF.

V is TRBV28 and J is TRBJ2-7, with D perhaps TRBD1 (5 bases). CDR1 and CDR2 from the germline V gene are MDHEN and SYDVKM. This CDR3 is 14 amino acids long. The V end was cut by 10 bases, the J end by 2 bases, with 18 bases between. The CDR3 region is CAIHPPRATYEQYF. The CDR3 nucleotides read TGTGCCATCCACCCGCCCAGGGCTACCTACGAGCAGTACTTC.